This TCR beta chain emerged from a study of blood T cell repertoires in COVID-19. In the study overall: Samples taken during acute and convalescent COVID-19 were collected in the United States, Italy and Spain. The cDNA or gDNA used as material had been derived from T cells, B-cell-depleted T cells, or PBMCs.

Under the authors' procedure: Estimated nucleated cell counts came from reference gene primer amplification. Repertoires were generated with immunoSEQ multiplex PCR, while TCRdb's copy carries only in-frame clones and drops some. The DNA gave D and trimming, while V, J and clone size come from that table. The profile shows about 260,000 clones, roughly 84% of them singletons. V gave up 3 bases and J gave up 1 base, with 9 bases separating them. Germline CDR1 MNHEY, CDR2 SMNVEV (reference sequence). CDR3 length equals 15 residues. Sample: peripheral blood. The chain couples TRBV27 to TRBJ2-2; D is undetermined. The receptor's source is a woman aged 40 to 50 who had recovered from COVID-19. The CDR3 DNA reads TGTGCCAGCAGTTTCTGGGCAGAGAACACCGGGGAGCTGTTTTTT. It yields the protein CASSFWAENTGELFF.